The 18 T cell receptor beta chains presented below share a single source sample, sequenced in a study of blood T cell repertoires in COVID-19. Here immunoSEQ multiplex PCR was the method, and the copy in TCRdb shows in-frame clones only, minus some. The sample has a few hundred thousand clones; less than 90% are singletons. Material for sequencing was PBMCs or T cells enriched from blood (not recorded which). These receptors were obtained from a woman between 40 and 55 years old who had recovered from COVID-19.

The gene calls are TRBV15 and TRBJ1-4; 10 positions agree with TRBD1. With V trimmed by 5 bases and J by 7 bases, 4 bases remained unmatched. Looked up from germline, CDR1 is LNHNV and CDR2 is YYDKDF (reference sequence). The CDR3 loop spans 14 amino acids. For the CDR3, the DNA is TGTGCCACCAGCTTCGGACAGGGGGTTGAAAAACTGTTTTTT. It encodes CATSFGQGVEKLFF.

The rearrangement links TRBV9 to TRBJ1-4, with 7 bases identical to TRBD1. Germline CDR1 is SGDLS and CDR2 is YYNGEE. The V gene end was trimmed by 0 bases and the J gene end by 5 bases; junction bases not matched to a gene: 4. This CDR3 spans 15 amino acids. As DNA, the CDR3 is TGTGCCAGCAGCGTAGTGACAGGGACGAATGAAAAACTGTTTTTT. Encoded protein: CASSVVTGTNEKLFF.

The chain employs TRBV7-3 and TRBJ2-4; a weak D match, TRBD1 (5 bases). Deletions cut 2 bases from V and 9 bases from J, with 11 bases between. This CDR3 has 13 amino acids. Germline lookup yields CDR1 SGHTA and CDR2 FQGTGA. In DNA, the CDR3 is TGTGCCAGCAGCTTAGGGGCGGCGACCATTCAGTACTTC. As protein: CASSLGAATIQYF.

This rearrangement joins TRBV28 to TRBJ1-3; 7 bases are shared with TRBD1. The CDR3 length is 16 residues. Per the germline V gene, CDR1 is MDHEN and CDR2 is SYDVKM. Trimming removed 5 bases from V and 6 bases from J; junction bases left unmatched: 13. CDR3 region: CASSNARQGYQNTIYF. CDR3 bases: TGTGCCAGCAGTAACGCTCGACAGGGATATCAAAACACCATATATTTT.

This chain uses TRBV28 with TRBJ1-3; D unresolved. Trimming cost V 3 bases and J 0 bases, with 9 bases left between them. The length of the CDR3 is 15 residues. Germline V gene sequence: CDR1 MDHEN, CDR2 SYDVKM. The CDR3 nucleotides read TGTGCCAGCAGTTTGACACAGCTCTCTGGAAACACCATATATTTT. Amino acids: CASSLTQLSGNTIYF.

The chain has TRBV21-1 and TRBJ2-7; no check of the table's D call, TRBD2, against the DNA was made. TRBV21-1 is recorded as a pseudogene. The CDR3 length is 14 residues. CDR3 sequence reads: CAGPLLPPLREQYF. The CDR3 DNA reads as TGTGCCGGCCCCCTACTTCCCCCACTACGCGAGCAGTACTTC.

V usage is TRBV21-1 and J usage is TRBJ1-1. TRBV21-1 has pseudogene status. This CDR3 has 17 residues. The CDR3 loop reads CASSKGGGATGSTEAFF. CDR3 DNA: TGTGCCAGCAGCAAAGGTGGGGGTGCCACCGGGAGCACTGAAGCTTTCTTT.

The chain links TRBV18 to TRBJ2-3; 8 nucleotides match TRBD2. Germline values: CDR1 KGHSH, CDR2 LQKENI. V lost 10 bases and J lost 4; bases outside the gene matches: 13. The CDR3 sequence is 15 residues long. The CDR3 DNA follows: TGTGCCACCCGAAGCGGGGCGGGAGGCGCAGATACGCAGTATTTT. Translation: CATRSGAGGADTQYF. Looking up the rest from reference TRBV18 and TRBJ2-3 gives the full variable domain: NAGVMQNPRHLVRRRGQEARLRCSPMKGHSHVYWYRQLPEEGLKFMVYLQKENIIDESGMPKERFSAEFPKEGPSILRIQQVVRGDSAAYFCATRSGAGGADTQYFGPGTRLTVL.

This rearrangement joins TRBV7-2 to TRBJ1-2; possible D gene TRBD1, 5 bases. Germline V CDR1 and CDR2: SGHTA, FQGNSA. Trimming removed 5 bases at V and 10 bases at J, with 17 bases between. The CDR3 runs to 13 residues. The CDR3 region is CASSRSGTQLYTF. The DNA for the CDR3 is TGTGCCAGCAGCCGGTCCGGGACTCAGCTCTACACCTTC. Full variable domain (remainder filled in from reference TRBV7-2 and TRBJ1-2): GAGVSQSPSNKVTEKGKDVELRCDPISGHTALYWYRQSLGQGLEFLIYFQGNSAPDKSGLPSDRFSAERTGGSVSTLTIQRTQQEDSAVYLCASSRSGTQLYTFGSGTRLTVV.

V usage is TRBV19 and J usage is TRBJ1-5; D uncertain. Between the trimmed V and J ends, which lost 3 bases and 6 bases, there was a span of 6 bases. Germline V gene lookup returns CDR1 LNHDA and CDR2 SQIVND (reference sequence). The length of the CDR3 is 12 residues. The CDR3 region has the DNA TGTGCCAGTAGTATGACTGGTCAGCCCCAGCATTTT. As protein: CASSMTGQPQHF.

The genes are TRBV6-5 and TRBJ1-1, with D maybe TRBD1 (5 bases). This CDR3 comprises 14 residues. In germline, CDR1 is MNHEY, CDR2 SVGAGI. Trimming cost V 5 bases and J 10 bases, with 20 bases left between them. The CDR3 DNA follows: TGTGCCAGCAGTACCCCGACCCTCGTGGGGGGAGCTTTCTTT. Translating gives CASSTPTLVGGAFF.

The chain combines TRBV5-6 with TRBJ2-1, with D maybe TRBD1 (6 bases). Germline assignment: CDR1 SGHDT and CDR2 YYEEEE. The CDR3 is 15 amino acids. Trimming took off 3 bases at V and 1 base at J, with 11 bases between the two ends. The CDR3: CASSWGQVSYNEQFF. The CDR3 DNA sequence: TGTGCCAGCAGCTGGGGGCAGGTGTCCTACAATGAGCAGTTCTTC.

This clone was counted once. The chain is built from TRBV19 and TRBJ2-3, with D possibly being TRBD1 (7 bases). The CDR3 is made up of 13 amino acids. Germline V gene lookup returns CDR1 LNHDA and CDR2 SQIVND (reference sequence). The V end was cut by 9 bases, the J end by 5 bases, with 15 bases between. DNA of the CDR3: TGTGCCAGCGGGGGACAGCGGAGAGATACGCAGTATTTT. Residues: CASGGQRRDTQYF. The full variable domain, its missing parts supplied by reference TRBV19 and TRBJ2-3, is DGGITQSPKYLFRKEGQNVTLSCEQNLNHDAMYWYRQDPGQGLRLIYYSQIVNDFQKGDIAEGYSVSREKKESFPLTVTSAQKNPTAFYLCASGGQRRDTQYFGPGTRLTVL.

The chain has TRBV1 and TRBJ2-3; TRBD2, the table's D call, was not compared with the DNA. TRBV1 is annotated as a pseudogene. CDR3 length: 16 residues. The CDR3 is CTSSPPPFPGGDTQYF. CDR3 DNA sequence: TGCACCAGCAGCCCCCCTCCCTTTCCGGGAGGGGATACGCAGTATTTT.

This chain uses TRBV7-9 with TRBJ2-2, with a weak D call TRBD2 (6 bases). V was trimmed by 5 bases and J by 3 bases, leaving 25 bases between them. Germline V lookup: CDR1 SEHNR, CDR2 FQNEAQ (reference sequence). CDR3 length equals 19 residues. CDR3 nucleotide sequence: TGTGCCAGCAGCCTCACCGATGGCGGCGTGGGAGGCTACACCGGGGAGCTGTTTTTT. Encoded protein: CASSLTDGGVGGYTGELFF.

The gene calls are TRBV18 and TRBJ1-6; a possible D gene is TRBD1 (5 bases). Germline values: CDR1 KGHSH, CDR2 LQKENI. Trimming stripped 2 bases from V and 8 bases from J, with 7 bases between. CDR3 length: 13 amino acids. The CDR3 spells CASSPGGDSPLHF. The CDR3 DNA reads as TGTGCCAGCTCACCAGGGGGGGATTCACCCCTCCACTTT.

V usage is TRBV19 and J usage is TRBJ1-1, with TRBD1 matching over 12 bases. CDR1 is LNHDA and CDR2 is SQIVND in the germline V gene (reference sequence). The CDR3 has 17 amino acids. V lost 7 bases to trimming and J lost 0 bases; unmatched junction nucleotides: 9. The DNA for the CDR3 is TGTGCCAGTAACAGGGACAGGGGGCAGGTTATGAACACTGAAGCTTTCTTT. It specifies CASNRDRGQVMNTEAFF.

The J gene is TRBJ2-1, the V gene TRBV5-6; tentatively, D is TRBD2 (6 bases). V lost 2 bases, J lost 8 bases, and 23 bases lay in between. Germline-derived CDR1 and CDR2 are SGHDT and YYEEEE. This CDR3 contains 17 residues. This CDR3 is CASSLDRELRSGDEQFF. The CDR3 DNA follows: TGTGCCAGCAGCTTAGATCGGGAACTTAGATCGGGGGATGAGCAGTTCTTC. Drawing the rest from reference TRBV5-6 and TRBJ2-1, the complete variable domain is DAGVTQSPTHLIKTRGQQVTLRCSPKSGHDTVSWYQQALGQGPQFIFQYYEEEERQRGNFPDRFSGHQFPNYSSELNVNALLLGDSALYLCASSLDRELRSGDEQFFGPGTRLTVL.